This passage covers 13 T cell receptor beta chains from one sample sequenced in a study of blood T cell repertoires in COVID-19. Sequencing used immunoSEQ multiplex PCR; TCRdb keeps in-frame clones, though not all of them. This table has fewer than 150,000 clones, more than 70% appearing once. The sequencing input was peripheral blood. The receptors originated from a man in his fifties with active or convalescent COVID-19.

The rearrangement uses TRBV29-1 and TRBJ2-7; TRBD1 matches at 8 bases. The CDR3 has 16 amino acids. V shed 3 bases, J shed 4 bases, and the junction held 14 bases outside the gene matches. In germline, CDR1 is SQVTM, CDR2 ANQGSEA. Here the CDR3 reads CSVDNRGSVGAYEQYF. In DNA form, the CDR3 reads TGCAGCGTTGACAACAGGGGGTCTGTCGGGGCTTACGAGCAGTACTTC.

This sequence joins TRBV12-3 or TRBV12-4 and TRBJ1-1; tentatively, D is TRBD1 (6 bases). The CDR3 is 13 residues long. The ends were cut back, 2 bases at V and 4 bases at J, with 8 bases in the middle. CDR3 sequence (DNA): TGTGCCAGCAGTTTACAGGGGAGCACTGAAGCTTTCTTT. Translation: CASSLQGSTEAFF.

The chain carries TRBV7-2 and TRBJ2-7, with 12 bases that match TRBD2. Per germline, CDR1 SGHTA and CDR2 FQGNSA. This CDR3 contains 14 residues. V was clipped by 5 bases and J by 4 bases; unmatched bases: 3. CDR3: CASSPGLAGYEQYF. The CDR3 DNA reads TGTGCCAGCAGCCCCGGACTAGCGGGGTACGAGCAGTACTTC.

V usage is TRBV5-1 and J usage is TRBJ2-5; the match to TRBD2 covers 14 bases. The CDR3 is 16 residues long. CDR1 is SGHRS and CDR2 is YFSETQ in the germline V gene. V lost 0 bases, J lost 5 bases, and 3 bases stayed unmatched. CDR3 sequence (DNA): TGCGCCAGCAGCTTGGTTGGGACTAGCGGGAGTGAGACCCAGTACTTC. It is translated as CASSLVGTSGSETQYF.

The chain employs TRBV5-1 and TRBJ2-3, with 10 nucleotides matching TRBD1. With 1 base clipped from V and 8 bases from J, the junction kept 10 bases outside the gene matches. Germline V gene sequence: CDR1 SGHRS, CDR2 YFSETQ. CDR3 size: 16 residues. Written as DNA, the CDR3 is TGCGCCAGCAGCTTGCTAGGAGACAGGGGGCATGGTACGCAGTATTTT. Protein product: CASSLLGDRGHGTQYF.

V and J are TRBV4-3 and TRBJ2-1; TRBD2 aligns across 7 bases. V gave up 0 bases and J gave up 5 bases; unmatched junction bases: 13. CDR3 length: 18 residues. The germline gives CDR1 LGHNA, CDR2 YSLEER. CDR3 residues: CASSQDLGGSDLNNEQFF. The CDR3 DNA reads TGCGCCAGCAGCCAAGATCTTGGCGGGAGCGATTTAAACAATGAGCAGTTCTTC.

The J gene is TRBJ1-2, the V gene TRBV2; 8 bases fit TRBD1. CDR1 and CDR2 (germline): SNHLY, FYNNEI. J lost 6 bases, V lost 5 bases, and 8 bases had no gene match. The CDR3 consists of 14 residues. CDR3 protein: CASSLQGGLHGYTF. The CDR3, as DNA: TGTGCCAGCAGTTTACAGGGGGGCCTACATGGCTACACCTTC.

Here the CDR3 reads CASSLDMTGLEKLFF. CDR3 sequence (DNA): TGCGCCAGCAGCTTGGATATGACAGGGCTTGAAAAACTGTTTTTT. The chain uses TRBV5-1 and TRBJ1-4, with 7 bases lining up with TRBD1. The CDR3 covers 15 residues. The junction had 6 bases not matched to a gene; V was cut back by 0 bases and J by 7 bases. Germline V gene sequence: CDR1 SGHRS, CDR2 YFSETQ. Full variable domain (outside the CDR3, taken from reference TRBV5-1 and TRBJ1-4): KAGVTQTPRYLIKTRGQQVTLSCSPISGHRSVSWYQQTPGQGLQFLFEYFSETQRNKGNFPGRFSGRQFSNSRSEMNVSTLELGDSALYLCASSLDMTGLEKLFFGSGTQLSVL.

The genes are TRBV27 and TRBJ2-3, with 9 bases that match TRBD2. Trimming took 4 bases from V and 6 from J; bases not matched to a gene: 8. Germline CDR1 MNHEY, CDR2 SMNVEV (reference sequence). CDR3 length: 15 amino acids. CDR3 residues: CASSSPREGRDTQYF. The CDR3 nucleotides are TGTGCCAGCAGTTCCCCGCGGGAGGGCCGGGATACGCAGTATTTT.

The V call is TRBV28, the J call TRBJ2-2; tentatively, D is TRBD1 (6 bases). Germline V CDR1 and CDR2: MDHEN, SYDVKM. Trimming took 6 bases from V and 3 from J, leaving 14 bases between them. This CDR3 is built from 15 residues. CDR3 amino acids: CASRRQADYTGELFF. The CDR3 DNA follows: TGTGCCAGCAGGAGACAGGCGGATTACACCGGGGAGCTGTTTTTT.

This chain uses TRBV28 with TRBJ1-5; D is unclear. The CDR3 is 12 amino acids. The V end lost 5 bases, the J end lost 4 bases, and 6 bases lay between the germline ends. The V gene's germline CDR1 is MDHEN and CDR2 SYDVKM. CDR3 nucleotides: TGTGCCAGCAGTCTCAGGAATCAGCCCCAGCATTTT. As protein: CASSLRNQPQHF.

Remarks on this clone: Germline is not matched at one junction end, which may reflect a read error. V gene TRBV7-7 combines with J gene TRBJ2-1; 11 positions match TRBD2. Germline CDR1 SSHAT, CDR2 FNYEAQ (reference sequence). The length of the CDR3 is 15 residues. The CDR3 reads CASSPVAGGLGEQFF. Written as DNA, the CDR3 is TGTGCTAGCAGCCCCGTAGCGGGAGGGCTAGGCGAGCAGTTCTTC.

The chain has TRBV11-3 and TRBJ2-7; maybe TRBD2 (6 bases). The V and J ends lost 1 base and 2 bases respectively, with 9 bases between them. CDR3 length equals 14 residues. CDR1 SGHNT and CDR2 YENEEA come from the germline V gene. In nucleotides, the CDR3 is TGTGCCAGCAGCTTAGGGCCGGGGGCCTACGAGCAGTACTTC. Translated: CASSLGPGAYEQYF.